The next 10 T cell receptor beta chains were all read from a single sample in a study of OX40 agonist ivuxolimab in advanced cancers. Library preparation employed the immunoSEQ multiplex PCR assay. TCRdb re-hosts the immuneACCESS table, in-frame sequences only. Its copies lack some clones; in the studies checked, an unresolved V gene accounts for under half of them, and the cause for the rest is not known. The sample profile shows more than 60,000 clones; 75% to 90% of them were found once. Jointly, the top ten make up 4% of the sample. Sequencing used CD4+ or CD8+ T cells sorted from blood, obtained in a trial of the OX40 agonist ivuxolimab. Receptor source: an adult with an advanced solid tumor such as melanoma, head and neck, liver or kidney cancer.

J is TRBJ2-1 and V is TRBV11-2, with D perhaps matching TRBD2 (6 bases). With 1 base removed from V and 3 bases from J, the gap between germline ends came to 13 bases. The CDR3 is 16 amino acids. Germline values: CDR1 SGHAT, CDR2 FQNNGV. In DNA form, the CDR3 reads TGTGCCAGCAGCTTAGTCTGGCGGGAAATCTACAATGAGCAGTTCTTC. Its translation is CASSLVWREIYNEQFF.

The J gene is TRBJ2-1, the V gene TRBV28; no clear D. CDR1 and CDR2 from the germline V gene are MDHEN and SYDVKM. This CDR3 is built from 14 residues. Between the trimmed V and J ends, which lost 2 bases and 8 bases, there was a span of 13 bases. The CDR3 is CASSLRTGWYEQFF. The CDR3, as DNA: TGTGCCAGCAGTTTACGTACTGGGTGGTATGAGCAGTTCTTC.

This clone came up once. The CDR3 region is CASSLVGTSYEQYF. In nucleotides, the CDR3 is TGCGCCAGCAGCTTGGTTGGGACCTCCTACGAGCAGTACTTC. This sequence joins TRBV5-1 and TRBJ2-7; D may correspond to TRBD1 or TRBD2 (5 bases each). The germline V gene has CDR1 SGHRS and CDR2 YFSETQ. The CDR3 is 14 residues long. The germline V and J ends were trimmed by 0 bases and 0 bases, with 7 bases remaining between them.

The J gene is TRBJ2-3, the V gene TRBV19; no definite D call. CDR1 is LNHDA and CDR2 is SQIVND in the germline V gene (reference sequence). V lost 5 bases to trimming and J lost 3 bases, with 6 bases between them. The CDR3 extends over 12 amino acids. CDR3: CASSFQTDTQYF. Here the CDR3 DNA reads TGTGCCAGTAGTTTCCAGACAGATACGCAGTATTTT. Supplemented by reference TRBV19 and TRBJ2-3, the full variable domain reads DGGITQSPKYLFRKEGQNVTLSCEQNLNHDAMYWYRQDPGQGLRLIYYSQIVNDFQKGDIAEGYSVSREKKESFPLTVTSAQKNPTAFYLCASSFQTDTQYFGPGTRLTVL.

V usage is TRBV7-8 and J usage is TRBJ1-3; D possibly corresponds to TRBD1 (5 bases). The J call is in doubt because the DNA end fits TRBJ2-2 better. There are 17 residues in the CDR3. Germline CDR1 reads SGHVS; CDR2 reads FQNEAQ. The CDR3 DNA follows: TGTGCCAGCAGCACTCCCTCCCGGACAACAGACACCGGGGAGCTGTTTTTT. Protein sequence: CASSTPSRTTDTGELFF.

The CDR3 region has the DNA TGTGCCAGCAGTTCCCACGCTAGCGGGTCATACGAGCAGTACTTC. This codes for CASSSHASGSYEQYF. V gene TRBV6-6 combines with J gene TRBJ2-7; 8 bases map to TRBD2. CDR3 length: 15 residues. CDR1 and CDR2 (germline): MNHNY, SVGAGI (reference sequence). V shed 4 bases and J 4 bases; nucleotides not matched to a gene: 9.

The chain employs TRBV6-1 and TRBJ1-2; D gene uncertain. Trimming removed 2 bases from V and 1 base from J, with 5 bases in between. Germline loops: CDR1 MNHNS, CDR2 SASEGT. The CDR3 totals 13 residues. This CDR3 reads CASSEPNNYGYTF. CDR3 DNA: TGTGCCAGCAGTGAACCGAATAACTATGGCTACACCTTC.

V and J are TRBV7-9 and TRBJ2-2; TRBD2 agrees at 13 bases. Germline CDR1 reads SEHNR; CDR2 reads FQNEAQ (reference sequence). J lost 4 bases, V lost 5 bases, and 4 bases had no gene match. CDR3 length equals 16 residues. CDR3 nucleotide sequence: TGTGCCAGCAGCGTGGGACTAGCGGGATTCACCGGGGAGCTGTTTTTT. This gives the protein CASSVGLAGFTGELFF.

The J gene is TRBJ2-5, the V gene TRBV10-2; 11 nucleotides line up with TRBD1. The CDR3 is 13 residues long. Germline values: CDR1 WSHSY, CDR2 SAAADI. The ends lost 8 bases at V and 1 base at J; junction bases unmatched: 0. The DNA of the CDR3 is TGCGCCAGCGGGACAGGGGGCCAAGAGACCCAGTACTTC. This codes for CASGTGGQETQYF.

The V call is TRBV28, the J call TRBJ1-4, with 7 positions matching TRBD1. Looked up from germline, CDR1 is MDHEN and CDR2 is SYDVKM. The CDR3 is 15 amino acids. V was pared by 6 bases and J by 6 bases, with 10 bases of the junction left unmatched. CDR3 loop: CASRSTGVVDEKLFF. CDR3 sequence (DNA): TGTGCCAGCAGATCCACAGGGGTGGTTGATGAAAAACTGTTTTTT.